This T cell receptor (beta chain) is from a study of T cell responses to AZD1222 COVID-19 vaccine. Study observations and caveats: CD4 TCRs linked to vaccination spanned spike, dominating at 160-218 and 743-854. Donors were chiefly white British, with a greater number of females, and clonal diversity was perhaps underestimated.

The CDR3 contains 12 residues. V was pared by 4 bases and J by 3 bases, with 7 bases between. Germline V gives CDR1 GTSNPN, CDR2 SVGIG (reference sequence). Produced via immunoSEQ multiplex PCR; TCRdb's table is partial and in-frame only. The table records just under 150,000 clones, about nine tenths of them present only once. On this clone: Antigen: not known.

The chain carries TRBV30 and TRBJ1-3; D remains unclear. The TCR comes from an adult who received the AZD1222 COVID-19 vaccine. Sequencing was performed on peripheral blood, taken 28 days after the second AZD1222 dose. CDR3 nucleotide sequence: TGTGCCTGGACTAGTGGTGGAAACACCATATATTTT. Its translation: CAWTSGGNTIYF.